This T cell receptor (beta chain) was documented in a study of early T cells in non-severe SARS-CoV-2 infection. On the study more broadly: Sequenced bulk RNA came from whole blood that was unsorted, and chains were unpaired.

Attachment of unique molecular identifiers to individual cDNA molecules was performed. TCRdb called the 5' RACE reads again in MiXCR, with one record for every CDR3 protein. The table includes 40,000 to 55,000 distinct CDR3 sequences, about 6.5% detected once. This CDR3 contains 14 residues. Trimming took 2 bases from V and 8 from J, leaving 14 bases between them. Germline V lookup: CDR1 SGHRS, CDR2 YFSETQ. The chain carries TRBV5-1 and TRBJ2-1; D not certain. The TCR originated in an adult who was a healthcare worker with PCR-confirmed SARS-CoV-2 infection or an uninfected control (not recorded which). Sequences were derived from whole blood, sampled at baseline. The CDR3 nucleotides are TGCGCCAGCAGCTTATCCCCGGGTGGGGATGAGCAGTTCTTC. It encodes CASSLSPGGDEQFF.